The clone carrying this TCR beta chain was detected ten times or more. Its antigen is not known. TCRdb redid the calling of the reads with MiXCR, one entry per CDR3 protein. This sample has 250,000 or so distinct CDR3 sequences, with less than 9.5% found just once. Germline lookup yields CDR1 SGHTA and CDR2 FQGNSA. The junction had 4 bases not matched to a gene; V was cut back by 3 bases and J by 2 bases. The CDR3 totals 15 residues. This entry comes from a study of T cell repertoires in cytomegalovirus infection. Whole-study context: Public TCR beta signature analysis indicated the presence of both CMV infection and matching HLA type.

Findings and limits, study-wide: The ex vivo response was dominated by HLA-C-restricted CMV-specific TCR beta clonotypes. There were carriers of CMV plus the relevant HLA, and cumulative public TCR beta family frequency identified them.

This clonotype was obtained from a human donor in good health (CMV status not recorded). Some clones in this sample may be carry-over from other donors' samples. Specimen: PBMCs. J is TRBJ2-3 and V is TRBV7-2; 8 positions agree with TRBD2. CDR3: CASSFSGKYTDTQYF. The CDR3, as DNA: TGTGCCAGCAGCTTTAGCGGGAAATACACAGATACGCAGTATTTT. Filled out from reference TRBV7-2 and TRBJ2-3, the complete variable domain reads GAGVSQSPSNKVTEKGKDVELRCDPISGHTALYWYRQSLGQGLEFLIYFQGNSAPDKSGLPSDRFSAERTGGSVSTLTIQRTQQEDSAVYLCASSFSGKYTDTQYFGPGTRLTVL.